This is a list of T cell receptor beta chains from one sample in a study of T cell changes during pregnancy in multiple sclerosis. The protocol was immunoSEQ multiplex PCR, while the TCRdb copy is restricted to in-frame clones and leaves out a portion. The sample includes 95,000 to 100,000 clones, just over 90% of them seen just once. Source: peripheral blood, taken after pregnancy. The origin of the receptors is a female donor in good health, enrolled as a control in a pregnancy study. Each CDR3 is given with its conserved first and last residue. D genes are given only for firm matches. The size field is filled for only some rows; it gives once, few, many or a size class.

once,TRBV6-6,TRBJ1-1,-,TGTGCGGCGAGGGCAGACACTGAAGCTTTCTTT,CAARADTEAFF
few,TRBV6-1,TRBJ1-6,-,TGTGCCAGCAGTGAAGGCAGGGGATATACTAATTCACCCCTCCACTTT,CASSEGRGYTNSPLHF
-,TRBV6-5,TRBJ2-5,TRBD1,TGCGCCAGCACCCCGGGACAGAAAGAGACCCAGTACTTC,CASTPGQKETQYF
-,TRBV4-1,TRBJ2-7,-,TGCGCCAGCAGCCAAGCAGGAGGAGGAACCTACGAGCAGTACTTC,CASSQAGGGTYEQYF
few,TRBV2,TRBJ1-4,TRBD1,TGTGCCAGCAACACAGGGGGCTGGGTATCTAATGAAAAACTGTTTTTT,CASNTGGWVSNEKLFF
few,TRBV29-1,TRBJ1-1,-,TGCAGCGTTCACAGGGCCACTGAAGCTTTCTTT,CSVHRATEAFF
-,TRBV19,TRBJ2-7,-,TGTGCCAGTAGTTACAGCCTTGGCTCACTAGGCCTCTCCTACGAGCAGTACTTC,CASSYSLGSLGLSYEQYF
-,TRBV7-6,TRBJ1-1,-,TGTGCCAGCAGCTTAGGACGGGGTCCGAACACTGAAGCTTTCTTT,CASSLGRGPNTEAFF
-,TRBV18,TRBJ1-6,-,TGTGCCAGCTCACCGCGTCTCGCGGATAATTCACCCCTCCACTTT,CASSPRLADNSPLHF
-,TRBV7-8,TRBJ2-7,-,TGTGCCAGCAGCATAGCCTATTTAGCCTACGAGCAGTACTTC,CASSIAYLAYEQYF
-,TRBV27,TRBJ2-5,-,TGTGCCAGCAAGGGGCCCAGGACCCAGTACTTC,CASKGPRTQYF
-,TRBV19,TRBJ1-1,TRBD1,TGTGCCAGTAGTATTAGGACAGGGGGAGGCACTGAAGCTTTCTTT,CASSIRTGGGTEAFF
-,TRBV7-2,TRBJ1-4,-,TGTGCCAGCAGCTTAGATCGGGGGGCAACTAATGAAAAACTGTTTTTT,CASSLDRGATNEKLFF
-,TRBV7-9,TRBJ2-5,-,TGTGCCAGCAGCTCCGAAGAGACCCAGTACTTC,CASSSEETQYF
-,TRBV12-5,TRBJ1-5,-,TGTGCTAGTGGCAACAATCAGGGTAGCAATCAGCCCCAGCATTTT,CASGNNQGSNQPQHF
-,TRBV10-2,TRBJ2-5,TRBD2,TGCGCCAGCAGTGAAGCCAAGGGACTAGCGTACTTC,CASSEAKGLAYF
-,TRBV15,TRBJ2-1,TRBD1,TGTGCCACCAGCAGAGGGACCGGGACAGGAACTTCAGGGCAGTTCTTC,CATSRGTGTGTSGQFF
-,TRBV6-1,TRBJ1-1,TRBD1,TGTGCCAGCAAGCTGACAGGGCAGTCCACTGAAGCTTTCTTT,CASKLTGQSTEAFF
-,TRBV6-6,TRBJ2-1,-,TGTGCCAGTACCTCACGGGGGACGAATGAGCAGTTCTTC,CASTSRGTNEQFF
-,TRBV5-1,TRBJ1-2,-,TGCGCCAGCAGCTTCTCCGGGGTCGGCTACACCTTC,CASSFSGVGYTF
-,TRBV19,TRBJ2-3,-,TGTGCCAGTAGTATGAAGTGGGGGCCCGCCCATTTT,CASSMKWGPAHF
-,TRBV14,TRBJ1-2,-,TGTGCCAGCAGCCCTCACCTTGGTCGGGATTTATATGGCTACACCTTC,CASSPHLGRDLYGYTF
-,TRBV7-2,TRBJ2-7,-,TGTGCCAGCAGCTTAAAAGGCTTCGGACAGCTGTGGAACTACGAGCAGTACTTC,CASSLKGFGQLWNYEQYF
-,TRBV28,TRBJ2-5,-,TGTGCCAGCAGTTTATCCCACCTTCAAGGGGGAGGGCCGGGTGAGACCCAGTACTTC,CASSLSHLQGGGPGETQYF
-,TRBV28,TRBJ1-5,-,TGTGCCAGCAGTTTGCTCATCGGTCTCACTAGCAATCAGCCCCAGCATTTT,CASSLLIGLTSNQPQHF
-,TRBV19,TRBJ1-4,-,TGTGCCAGTAGCCCGACGTCCGGGGGGCTGGGTGAAAAACTGTTTTTT,CASSPTSGGLGEKLFF
-,TRBV11-2,TRBJ2-1,TRBD2,TGTGCCAGCAGTCCCAAAAGCGGGAGGGCCTCAAGTGAGCAGTTCTTC,CASSPKSGRASSEQFF
-,TRBV5-6,TRBJ1-1,-,TGTGCCAGCAGCCACATTCGACAGGCGGGGAACACTGAAGCTTTCTTT,CASSHIRQAGNTEAFF
-,TRBV7-3,TRBJ2-1,TRBD2,TGTGCCAGCAGCTTAACCCGGGGGGGCCGGAATGAGCAGTTCTTC,CASSLTRGGRNEQFF